This is a list of T cell receptor beta chains from one sample in a study of blood T cells in healthy people across ages. TCRdb reprocessed the 5' RACE reads via MiXCR and lists one record per CDR3 protein. The table shows under 1,000,000 distinct CDR3 sequences, with about 45% occurring only once. The sequencing sample was made of blood. The receptors derive from a man aged 80 or over in good health. Both conserved end residues are part of each CDR3. Each record gives: J gene, V gene, D gene, clone size, CDR3 DNA, CDR3 protein. The D gene is left open where the match is weak. Rows give clone size only sometimes, using once, few, many, or a class for an expanded clone.

TRBJ2-3 TRBV7-8 NA once TGTGCCAGCAGACATACGATAGCGGCCTACACAGATACGCAGTATTTT CASRHTIAAYTDTQYF
TRBJ2-5 TRBV20-1 TRBD2 few TGCAGTGCTGCCCAATCCGGCCTAGCGGGAACGACCCAGTACTTC CSAAQSGLAGTTQYF
TRBJ2-2 TRBV7-9 NA NA TGTGCCAGCAGCACCGTATCAGCCGGGGAGCTGTTTTTT CASSTVSAGELFF
TRBJ2-5 TRBV7-2 NA NA TGTGCCAGCAGCCTCCAAGGGGCCAACCAAGAGACCCAGTACTTC CASSLQGANQETQYF
TRBJ2-5 TRBV7-9 TRBD1 NA TGTGCCAGCAGCGTATGGGACAGGCGGGGAGAGACCCAGTACTTC CASSVWDRRGETQYF
TRBJ2-7 TRBV6-5 NA NA TGTGCCAGCAATGGGGATTCCCACGAGCAGTACTTC CASNGDSHEQYF
TRBJ2-1 TRBV12-3/TRBV12-4 TRBD1 NA TGTGCCAGCAGGGCTGACAGGGGCTCCTACAATGAGCAGTTCTTC CASRADRGSYNEQFF
TRBJ2-3 TRBV10-3 TRBD2 few TGTGCCATCAGTGAGTCTAAGCGGGACACAGATACGCAGTATTTT CAISESKRDTDTQYF
TRBJ2-5 TRBV10-3 NA NA TGTGCCATCAGTGGATCGAAGGGGCCGGGGGAGACCCAGTACTTC CAISGSKGPGETQYF
TRBJ1-2 TRBV5-1 NA NA TGCGCCAGCAGCTTGGGCGAGGTATTCGGCGGCTACACCTTC CASSLGEVFGGYTF
TRBJ2-1 TRBV27 TRBD2 NA TGTGCCAGCAGTTTGGGGGGGGAGGAGTTCTTC CASSLGGEEFF
TRBJ2-5 TRBV4-2 NA many TGTGCCAGCAGCCGTACTAGTTCCGAGACCCAGTACTTC CASSRTSSETQYF
TRBJ2-3 TRBV29-1 TRBD2 NA TGCAGCGTTGTGGGGGGACTAGCGGGAGCCACAGATACGCAGTATTTT CSVVGGLAGATDTQYF
TRBJ2-7 TRBV5-1 NA NA TGCGCCAGCAGCTTACCGGTAACCTACGAGCAGTACTTC CASSLPVTYEQYF
TRBJ2-5 TRBV28 TRBD2 NA TGTGCCAGCAGTTTATATGCTAGCGGGAGGGCCCAGTACTTC CASSLYASGRAQYF
TRBJ2-3 TRBV3-1 NA NA TGTGCCAGCAGCCTACGGGGGTTTCGTTCCACAGATACGCAGTATTTT CASSLRGFRSTDTQYF
TRBJ2-1 TRBV28 TRBD2 NA TGTGCCAGCAGTGCCCCGGGACTAGCTCGTGATGAGCAGTTCTTC CASSAPGLARDEQFF